This T cell receptor beta chain was captured in a study of T cell responses to AZD1222 COVID-19 vaccine. Broader study findings: Repertoires were obtained solely post-peak T cell response. Increases in Spike-specific TCR breadth and depth were seen after two AZD1222 doses. White British people made up most donors, females outnumbered males, and clonal diversity was possibly underestimated.

Repertoires were generated with immunoSEQ multiplex PCR, while TCRdb's copy carries only in-frame clones and drops some. The repertoire holds approximately 130,000 clones, with about 90% as singletons. Concerning this clone itself: No antigen is known for it.

The ends were cut back, 0 bases at V and 9 bases at J, with 12 bases in the middle. Germline CDR1 reads SGHTS; CDR2 reads YDEGEE. The CDR3 is 13 amino acids. The sequenced sample was peripheral blood, obtained on day 0 of AZD1222 vaccination. This receptor was taken from an adult in good health. V and J are TRBV5-8 and TRBJ1-1, with a weak D call TRBD1 (5 bases). CDR3 sequence reads: CASSLVGAGKAFF. The CDR3 DNA is TGTGCCAGCAGCTTGGTCGGGGCAGGGAAAGCTTTCTTT.